Presented here are 6 T cell receptor beta chains from one specimen sequenced in a study of CD8+ T cells in alopecia areata. As the sequencing template, cDNA was produced by extracting RNA and reverse transcribing it. TCRdb's copy holds only in-frame clones and misses some; the assay was immunoSEQ multiplex PCR. The sample has 95,000 to 150,000 clones; 53% are singletons. Treatment specified: oral pan-JAK inhibitor, 5-10 mg twice daily. The sequences come from CD4+ T cells sorted from blood, collected at week 4, from a patient treated with tofacitinib. All receptors derive from a human donor with alopecia areata.

A single count supports this clone. CDR3 in DNA: TGTGCCAGCAGCCTTTCTCCAGATACGCAGTATTTT. The encoded protein is CASSLSPDTQYF. The J gene is TRBJ2-3, the V gene TRBV11-1; D ambiguous. Germline-derived CDR1 and CDR2 are SGHAT and FQDESV (reference sequence). Trimming took 5 bases from V and 4 from J, leaving 7 bases between them. The CDR3 runs to 12 residues.

V is TRBV30 and J is TRBJ2-5, with 12 bases lining up with TRBD2. CDR3 length: 13 amino acids. Trimming removed 6 bases from V and 5 bases from J; junction bases left unmatched: 4. From germline, CDR1 is GTSNPN and CDR2 SVGIG (reference sequence). CDR3 sequence: CACRTSGTETQYF. The CDR3 DNA reads TGTGCCTGTCGGACTAGCGGGACGGAGACCCAGTACTTC.

The chain joins TRBV30 to TRBJ2-5; TRBD2 aligns across 10 bases. Germline-derived CDR1 and CDR2 are GTSNPN and SVGIG (reference sequence). The CDR3 is made up of 17 amino acids. V shed 2 bases and J 5 bases; nucleotides not matched to a gene: 14. CDR3 loop: CAWSKASGRRWGETQYF. CDR3 coding DNA: TGTGCCTGGAGTAAGGCTAGCGGGAGAAGGTGGGGTGAGACCCAGTACTTC. The full variable domain, in which reference TRBV30 and TRBJ2-5 provide the parts outside the CDR3, is SQTIHQWPATLVQPVGSPLSLECTVEGTSNPNLYWYRQAAGRGLQLLFYSVGIGQISSEVPQNLSASRPQDRQFILSSKKLLLSDSGFYLCAWSKASGRRWGETQYFGPGTRLLVL.

This clone was detected only a few times. The chain carries TRBV19 and TRBJ1-1, with TRBD1 as a possible D gene (6 bases). From germline, CDR1 is LNHDA and CDR2 SQIVND (reference sequence). The CDR3 is 13 amino acids. Trimming took 7 bases from V and 0 from J, leaving 9 bases between them. The CDR3 nucleotides are TGTGCCAGTAAGGGACAAATGAACACTGAAGCTTTCTTT. It translates to CASKGQMNTEAFF.

The CDR3 bases are TGCGCCAGCAGCTCCCCTAAAGGGGGGAACACTGAAGCTTTCTTT. Protein product: CASSSPKGGNTEAFF. The gene calls are TRBV5-1 and TRBJ1-1, with a tentative D call TRBD1 (6 bases). The CDR3 runs 15 residues. Germline V gene sequence: CDR1 SGHRS, CDR2 YFSETQ. The V gene lost 3 bases and the J gene lost 1 base, with 13 bases spanning the gap.

This clone is a singleton in its sample. The rearrangement uses TRBV4-1 and TRBJ1-1; the D is unclear. CDR3 length: 16 residues. Trimming left V 4 bases short and J 7 bases short, with 22 bases between. Per the germline V gene, CDR1 is MGHRA and CDR2 is YSYEKL. CDR3 coding DNA: TGCGCCAGCAGCCCAATCTTCTTGGAAACGAGTGGTGAAGCTTTCTTT. This codes for CASSPIFLETSGEAFF.